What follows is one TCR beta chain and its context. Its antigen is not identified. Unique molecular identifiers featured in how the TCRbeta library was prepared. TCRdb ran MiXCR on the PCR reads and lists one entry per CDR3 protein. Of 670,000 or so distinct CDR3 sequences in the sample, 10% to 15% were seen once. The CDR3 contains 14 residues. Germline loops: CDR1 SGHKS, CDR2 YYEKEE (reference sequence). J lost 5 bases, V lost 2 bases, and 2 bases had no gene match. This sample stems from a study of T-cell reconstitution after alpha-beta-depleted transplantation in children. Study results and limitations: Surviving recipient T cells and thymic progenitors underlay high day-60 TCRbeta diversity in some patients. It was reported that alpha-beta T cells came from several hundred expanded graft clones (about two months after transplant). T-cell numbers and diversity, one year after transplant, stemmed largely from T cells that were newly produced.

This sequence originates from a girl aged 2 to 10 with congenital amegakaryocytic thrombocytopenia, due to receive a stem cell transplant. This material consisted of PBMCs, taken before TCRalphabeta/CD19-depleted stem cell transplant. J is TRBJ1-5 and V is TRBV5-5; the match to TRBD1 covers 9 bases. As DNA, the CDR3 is TGTGCCAGCAGCTTCGGGACAGGGCATCAGCCCCAGCATTTT. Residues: CASSFGTGHQPQHF.